The rows below give T cell receptor beta chains drawn from one sample of a study of multiple sclerosis patients with progressive multifocal leukoencephalopathy. The table came from immunoSEQ multiplex PCR; TCRdb's copy has only in-frame clones and leaves some out. The data contain fewer than 35,000 clones, approximately 84% of them singletons. The starting material was PBMCs, obtained from a patient treated with natalizumab. The receptors stem from a human donor with progressive multifocal leukoencephalopathy. The CDR3 runs from the conserved cysteine through the conserved F or W. D genes are given only for firm matches. Size is omitted from some rows. Given values are once, few, many or a class for expanded clones.

>TRBJ1-2|NA|TRBD1|TRBV19
TGTGCCAGTAGTATAGGGGGGACAGGGTACTTTGGCTACACCTTC
CASSIGGTGYFGYTF
>TRBJ2-7|NA|TRBD2|TRBV14
TGTGCCAGCAGCCCCCCGGGACTAGGGCTATACGAGCAGTACTTC
CASSPPGLGLYEQYF
>TRBJ2-7|NA|NA|TRBV7-9
TGTGCCAGCAGCTTGGGGGCGGCTATACTACCCTACGAGCAGTACTTC
CASSLGAAILPYEQYF
>TRBJ1-1|NA|TRBD1|TRBV4-2
TGTTCCAGCAGCCATCCAACAGGGGGCGGTCACACTGAAGCTTTCTTT
CSSSHPTGGGHTEAFF
>TRBJ2-3|NA|TRBD2|TRBV4-3
TGCGCCAGCAGCCCGGGGCGGGAGCGGGATACGCAGTATTTT
CASSPGRERDTQYF
>TRBJ1-1|NA|NA|TRBV10-3
TGTGCCATCTCCTATCGGGCCAAGCACACTGAAGCTTTCTTT
CAISYRAKHTEAFF
>TRBJ2-3|NA|TRBD2|TRBV5-4
TGTGCCAGCAGCTTGGTTAGGTCGACTAGCCCTGAAGATACGCAGTATTTT
CASSLVRSTSPEDTQYF
>TRBJ2-1|NA|NA|TRBV7-6
TGTGCCAGCAGCCCCCATCGGCACAATGAGCAGTTCTTC
CASSPHRHNEQFF
>TRBJ1-1|NA|TRBD1|TRBV6-5
TGTGCCACTACAGGGGACGGGCCTGAAGCTTTCTTT
CATTGDGPEAFF
>TRBJ1-2|NA|TRBD1|TRBV5-4
TGTGCCAGCAGCACTGGGACAGGGGCCCTAGCTAACTATGGCTACACCTTC
CASSTGTGALANYGYTF
>TRBJ1-4|few|NA|TRBV27
TGTGCCACCGGTACTTACAGGGTTACTAATGAAAAACTGTTTTTT
CATGTYRVTNEKLFF
>TRBJ2-2|NA|TRBD1|TRBV7-2
TGTGCCAGCAGCCCCTCGACAGGGATTGGCGGGGAGCTGTTTTTT
CASSPSTGIGGELFF
>TRBJ2-7|NA|TRBD2|TRBV19
TGTGCCAGTAGTATACACGGGGGGAGCTACGAGCAGTACTTC
CASSIHGGSYEQYF
>TRBJ1-5|NA|NA|TRBV4-3
TGCGCCAGCAGCCAAGATCGGCAGGGTCACAATCAGCCCCAGCATTTT
CASSQDRQGHNQPQHF
>TRBJ1-5|NA|NA|TRBV6-5
TGTGCCAGCAGTCCCGGACAGACCAATCAGCCCCAGCATTTT
CASSPGQTNQPQHF
>TRBJ1-1|NA|NA|TRBV7-9
TGTGCCAGCAGCTCCGGTGGGGGAACTGAAGCTTTCTTT
CASSSGGGTEAFF
>TRBJ2-1|NA|NA|TRBV2
TGTGCCAGCAGTGACATCCGGTATGGGGAGCAGTTCTTC
CASSDIRYGEQFF
>TRBJ1-1|NA|TRBD1|TRBV5-1
TGCGCCAGCAGCCGGGACCCCGGACAGGGTGGCACTGAAGCTTTCTTT
CASSRDPGQGGTEAFF
>TRBJ1-1|NA|NA|TRBV21-1
TGTGCCAGCAGCAAAGCGCTTTCAAGGGACAACCGGAACACTGAAGCTTTCTTT
CASSKALSRDNRNTEAFF
>TRBJ2-7|NA|NA|TRBV27
TGTGCCAGCAGCCCCTTGGCCTCCTACGAGCAGTACTTC
CASSPLASYEQYF
>TRBJ2-5|NA|NA|TRBV21-1
TGTGCCAGCAGGGACTTAGTGGTAGGGAAAAGCCAAGAGACCCAGTACTTC
CASRDLVVGKSQETQYF
>TRBJ1-2|NA|NA|TRBV11-2
TGTGCCAGCAGCTTAGCACAGACATCGCTCTATGGCTACACCTTC
CASSLAQTSLYGYTF
>TRBJ1-3|NA|TRBD1|TRBV5-4
TGTGCCAGCAGCTCGGACAGGAGAGGAAACACCATATATTTT
CASSSDRRGNTIYF
>TRBJ2-7|NA|NA|TRBV7-2
TGTGCCAGCAGCTTAGGGCCAAAAATGGCCTACGAGCAGTACTTC
CASSLGPKMAYEQYF
>TRBJ1-1|NA|NA|TRBV11-2
TGTGCCAGCAGCTTAGAGGGGAGGGTCCTAAACACTGAAGCTTTCTTT
CASSLEGRVLNTEAFF
>TRBJ2-3|NA|TRBD1|TRBV7-6
TGTGCCAGCAGCTTAGCTGACTATCGAGGGCAGGGGGTCACAGATACGCAGTATTTT
CASSLADYRGQGVTDTQYF
>TRBJ2-7|NA|NA|TRBV5-4
TGTGCCAGCGGTTATTCGGCGGGCGGATACGAGCAGTACTTC
CASGYSAGGYEQYF
>TRBJ2-3|NA|NA|TRBV12-2
TGTGCAAGTCGCTTCTGTCTAGCGGGAGGGAAATGGGATACGCAGTATTTT
CASRFCLAGGKWDTQYF
>TRBJ2-3|NA|NA|TRBV18
TGTGCCAGCTCACTCCAGGGAAAGGGGACAGATACGCAGTATTTT
CASSLQGKGTDTQYF
>TRBJ1-5|NA|TRBD1|TRBV18
TGTGCCAGCTCACCACAGGGGGCTGGTGGTCAGCCCCAGCATTTT
CASSPQGAGGQPQHF
>TRBJ1-2|NA|NA|TRBV11-2
TGTGCCAGCAGCTCATTACTTTCAGGGATAACTAACTATGGCTACACCTTC
CASSSLLSGITNYGYTF
>TRBJ1-1|NA|TRBD1|TRBV29-1
TGCAGCGGCCTGGACAGGGTGAACACTGAAGCTTTCTTT
CSGLDRVNTEAFF
>TRBJ1-2|NA|NA|TRBV27
TGTGCCAGCAGTCCCGACCGAAGGGGTGGCTACACCTTC
CASSPDRRGGYTF
>TRBJ2-7|once|NA|TRBV5-8
TGTGCCAGCAGCTTGGTGGGACACTCCGGCGAGCAGTACTTC
CASSLVGHSGEQYF
>TRBJ1-6|NA|NA|TRBV2
TGTGCCAGCAGTGGTGAGAGATCACCCCTCCACTTT
CASSGERSPLHF
>TRBJ2-7|once|NA|TRBV28
TGTGCCAGCAGTTTGTTGGGGCGTTCCTCCTACGAGCAGTACTTC
CASSLLGRSSYEQYF
>TRBJ2-1|NA|NA|TRBV2
TGTGCCAGCAGTATCTGGGGGGTTTACAATGAGCAGTTCTTC
CASSIWGVYNEQFF
>TRBJ2-3|NA|TRBD2|TRBV6-5
TGTGCCAGCACTCGGACTAGCGGGATGCAAGATACGCAGTATTTT
CASTRTSGMQDTQYF
>TRBJ2-1|NA|NA|TRBV19
TGTGCCAGTAGTAACCGGCTGGTCTACAATGAGCAGTTCTTC
CASSNRLVYNEQFF
>TRBJ2-2|NA|TRBD2|TRBV2
TGTGCCAGCAGTGTTCAGGGAGGGCGGACCGGGGAGCTGTTTTTT
CASSVQGGRTGELFF
>TRBJ1-1|NA|NA|TRBV25-1
TGTGCCAGCGGGGCCCCGGGACACCCGAACACTGAAGCTTTCTTT
CASGAPGHPNTEAFF
>TRBJ2-5|NA|NA|TRBV5-6
TGTGCCAGCAGCTTGGCGGGAGAGGATTTAGAGACCCAGTACTTC
CASSLAGEDLETQYF
>TRBJ1-1|NA|NA|TRBV6-5
TGTGCATGCGCCGGGACCATGAACACTGAAGCTTTCTTT
CACAGTMNTEAFF
>TRBJ2-7|large|NA|TRBV28
TGTGCCAGCAGTTGGGTAGAGGGAGAGCAGTACTTC
CASSWVEGEQYF
>TRBJ2-5|few|TRBD2|TRBV6-4
TGTGCCAGCAGTGAGCGGGCGGGAGGGCCGGAGACCCAGTACTTC
CASSERAGGPETQYF
>TRBJ1-4|NA|TRBD1|TRBV5-1
TGCGCCAGCAGCCCGGGACAGGGGGCCGAAAATGAAAAACTGTTTTTT
CASSPGQGAENEKLFF
>TRBJ2-1|once|TRBD2|TRBV18
TGTGCCAGCTCATCGCGGGGGAGCTCCTACAATGAGCAGTTCTTC
CASSSRGSSYNEQFF
>TRBJ2-5|NA|NA|TRBV18
TGTGCCAGCTCACCACGACAGGCGTCCGGAGAGACCCAGTACTTC
CASSPRQASGETQYF
>TRBJ1-3|few|NA|TRBV19
TGTGCCAGTACGAGGGGAGCCGGGAACACCATATATTTT
CASTRGAGNTIYF
>TRBJ2-1|NA|TRBD1|TRBV11-3
TGTGCCAGCAGCTTCGGGACAGTCTCCTACAATGAGCAGTTCTTC
CASSFGTVSYNEQFF